This TCR beta chain was profiled in a study of T cells in Graves' hyperthyroidism and ophthalmopathy. The CDR3 regions of TCR beta were amplified from RNA transcripts. The HTBI primer set was used in a first-round RT-PCR of the TCR CDR3. TCRdb fed the multiplex PCR reads into MiXCR, producing one record per CDR3 protein. The sample contains roughly 700,000 distinct CDR3 sequences, roughly 17% of which appear only once. V gave up 3 bases and J gave up 8 bases; unmatched junction bases: 1. This CDR3 has 13 residues. The germline V gene has CDR1 SNHLY and CDR2 FYNNEI. This chain uses TRBV2 with TRBJ2-1; 10 bases match TRBD1. The sample comprised blood. This receptor was obtained from a man aged 50 or older with Graves' hyperthyroidism. CDR3 in amino acids: CASSETGGHEQFF. DNA of the CDR3: TGTGCCAGCAGTGAGACAGGGGGCCATGAGCAGTTCTTC.